Listed below are T cell receptor beta chains from one sample, sequenced in a study of CD8+ T cells in alopecia areata. Sequenced by immunoSEQ multiplex PCR; TCRdb stores in-frame clones only, minus some. The sample shows about 200,000 clones, roughly 64% of them seen only once. The sequencing used CD4+ T cells sorted from blood, collected at week 24, from a patient treated with tofacitinib. The receptors come from a human donor with alopecia areata. Both conserved end residues are trimmed from each CDR3. The order of the fields is V gene, J gene, CDR3 protein.

TRBV29-1	TRBJ1-1	SVGDISRGSVSNTEAF
TRBV20-1	TRBJ2-7	SGRTGDRQY
TRBV30	TRBJ1-1	AWSGAANTEAF
TRBV2	TRBJ2-3	ASNPGGTDTQY
TRBV7-9	TRBJ1-1	ASSIGQAGNTEAF
TRBV30	TRBJ2-3	AWSGLAGSGDTQY
TRBV4-1	TRBJ1-2	ASSQVGTANYGYT
TRBV5-1	TRBJ2-5	ASSLGQGQETQY
TRBV7-3	TRBJ1-6	ASSERPGQGNSPLH
TRBV6-5	TRBJ2-7	ANTCQGDEQY
TRBV5-1	TRBJ2-5	ASSLGTGFQETQY
TRBV5-1	TRBJ1-1	ATERGVGDTEAF
TRBV29-1	TRBJ2-7	SAAYGTGHEQY
TRBV2	TRBJ1-5	ASSADTNQPQH
TRBV7-2	TRBJ2-7	ASSLYYEQY
TRBV5-1	TRBJ2-5	ASSHPAETQY
TRBV4-1	TRBJ2-1	ASSHPTGTSGGPAYNEQF
TRBV28	TRBJ1-2	ASIEGQGANGYT
TRBV29-1	TRBJ1-2	SVEDRGRLYGYT
TRBV2	TRBJ1-6	ASTPSSNSPLH
TRBV9	TRBJ2-5	ASSLGTAQETQY
TRBV7-2	TRBJ2-7	ASSSRTSEQY
TRBV10-3	TRBJ2-5	AISESQGAEETQY
TRBV11-3	TRBJ2-2	ASSPSRGPGELF